This TCR beta chain was retrieved from a study of OX40 agonist ivuxolimab in advanced cancers. Study-level points and caveats: Clonal expansion by week 6 occurred in CD4+ and CD8+ blood T cells (at 0.1 to 3.0 mg/kg).

Notes on this clone: Its matching antigen is unknown.

Produced via immunoSEQ multiplex PCR; TCRdb's table is partial and in-frame only. This sample yields approximately 73,000 clones, of which about 89% are seen a single time; over 10% belongs to the top ten. CDR3 size: 14 residues. V gave up 4 bases and J gave up 6 bases; unmatched junction bases: 5. CDR1 is MNHNS and CDR2 is SASEGT in the germline V gene. The sequence derives from an adult with an advanced solid tumor such as melanoma, head and neck, liver or kidney cancer. This chain connects TRBV6-1 to TRBJ1-1, with 10 bases aligning to TRBD1. Source: CD4+ or CD8+ T cells sorted from blood, taken in a trial of the OX40 agonist ivuxolimab. The CDR3 nucleotides are TGTGCCAGCAGTGTCCCGGGACAGGGGTCTGAAGCTTTCTTT. Amino acid sequence: CASSVPGQGSEAFF.